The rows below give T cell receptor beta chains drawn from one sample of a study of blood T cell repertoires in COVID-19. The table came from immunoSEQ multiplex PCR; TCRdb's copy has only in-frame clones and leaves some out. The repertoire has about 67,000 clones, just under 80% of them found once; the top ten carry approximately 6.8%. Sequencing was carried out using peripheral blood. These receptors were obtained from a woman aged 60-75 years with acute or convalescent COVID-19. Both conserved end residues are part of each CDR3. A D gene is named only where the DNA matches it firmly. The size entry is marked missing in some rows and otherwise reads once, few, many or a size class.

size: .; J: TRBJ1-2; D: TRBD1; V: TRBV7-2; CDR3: CASSLRTGHDYGYTF; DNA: TGTGCCAGCAGCCTACGGACAGGGCATGACTATGGCTACACCTTC
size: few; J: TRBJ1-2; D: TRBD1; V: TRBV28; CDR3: CASSTTGTVDTF; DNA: TGTGCCAGCAGTACAACCGGGACAGTCGACACCTTC
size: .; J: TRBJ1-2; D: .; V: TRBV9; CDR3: CASSVDQTNYGYTF; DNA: TGTGCCAGCAGCGTAGATCAGACTAACTATGGCTACACCTTC
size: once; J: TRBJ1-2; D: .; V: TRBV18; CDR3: CASSPRKTENYGYTF; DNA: TGTGCCAGCTCACCTAGAAAGACAGAGAACTATGGCTACACCTTC
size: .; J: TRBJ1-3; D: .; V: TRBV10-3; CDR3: CAISEGRGRGSGNTIYF; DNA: TGTGCCATCAGTGAAGGCAGGGGCCGCGGCTCTGGAAACACCATATATTTT
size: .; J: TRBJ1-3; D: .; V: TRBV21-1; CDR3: CASSYPGQAAGNTIYF; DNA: TGTGCCAGCAGCTACCCGGGACAGGCTGCCGGAAACACCATATATTTT
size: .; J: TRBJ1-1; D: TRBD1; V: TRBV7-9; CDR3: CASSSGQGARLNTEAFF; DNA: TGTGCCAGCAGCTCAGGACAGGGGGCAAGATTGAACACTGAAGCTTTCTTT
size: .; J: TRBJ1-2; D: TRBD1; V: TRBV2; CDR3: CASSFGQAGNYGYTF; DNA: TGTGCCAGCAGTTTCGGACAGGCGGGCAACTATGGCTACACCTTC
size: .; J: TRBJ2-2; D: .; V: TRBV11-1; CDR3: CASSFYVTGELFF; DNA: TGTGCCAGCAGCTTCTACGTGACCGGGGAGCTGTTTTTT
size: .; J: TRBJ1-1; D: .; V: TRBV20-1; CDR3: CSASWGAEAFF; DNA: TGCAGTGCTAGTTGGGGGGCTGAAGCTTTCTTT
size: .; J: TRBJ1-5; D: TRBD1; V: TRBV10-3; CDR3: CAISESRPGGERNQPQHF; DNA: TGTGCCATCAGTGAGTCGAGGCCAGGGGGCGAGAGGAATCAGCCCCAGCATTTT
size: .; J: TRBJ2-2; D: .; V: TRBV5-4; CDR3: CASTKGGAITGELFF; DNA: TGTGCCAGCACAAAAGGGGGGGCGATCACCGGGGAGCTGTTTTTT
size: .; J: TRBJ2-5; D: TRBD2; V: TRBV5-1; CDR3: CASSTAGGPQETQYF; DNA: TGCGCCAGCAGTACCGCGGGGGGGCCACAAGAGACCCAGTACTTC
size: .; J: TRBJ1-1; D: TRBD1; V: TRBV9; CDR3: CASSPPDRVYTEAFF; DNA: TGTGCCAGCAGCCCCCCGGACAGGGTGTACACTGAAGCTTTCTTT
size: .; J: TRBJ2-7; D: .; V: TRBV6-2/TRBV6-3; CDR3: CASSLREGEQYF; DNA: TGTGCCAGCAGCCTCAGGGAAGGCGAGCAGTACTTC
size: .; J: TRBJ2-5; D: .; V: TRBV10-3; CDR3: CAISPDTLEETQYF; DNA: TGTGCCATCAGTCCGGACACCCTTGAAGAGACCCAGTACTTC
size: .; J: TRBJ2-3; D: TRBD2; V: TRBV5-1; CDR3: CASSSVLYSGGTDTQYF; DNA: TGCGCCAGCAGCTCGGTACTATATAGCGGGGGTACAGATACGCAGTATTTT
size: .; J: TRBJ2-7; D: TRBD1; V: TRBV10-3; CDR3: CAISETSGGDEQYF; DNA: TGTGCCATCAGTGAGACTTCAGGGGGCGACGAGCAGTACTTC
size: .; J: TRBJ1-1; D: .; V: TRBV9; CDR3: CASSRDRQAFF; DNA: TGTGCCAGCAGCAGAGACAGGCAAGCTTTCTTT
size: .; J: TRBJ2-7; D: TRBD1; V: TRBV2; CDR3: CASSPRPRGRYEQYF; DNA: TGTGCCAGCAGTCCCCGCCCGAGGGGGCGATACGAGCAGTACTTC
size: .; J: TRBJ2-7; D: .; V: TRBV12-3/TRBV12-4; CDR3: CASTMWRGEQYF; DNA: TGTGCCAGCACCATGTGGCGGGGCGAGCAGTACTTC
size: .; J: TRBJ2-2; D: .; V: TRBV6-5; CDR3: CATSGQWGELFF; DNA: TGTGCCACGAGTGGGCAGTGGGGGGAGCTGTTTTTT